This T cell receptor beta chain was retrieved from a study of a mutant IDH1 vaccine in newly diagnosed glioma. The overall study: Sex among treated patients split about 62% male, roughly 38% female; mean age was approximately 40 years.

This clone was observed a single time. Its target is unknown. Time point in this sample: week 23, last vaccination. Vaccinated patients received 300 ug of mutant IDH1 20-mer peptide per dose, with topical imiquimod. Libraries were prepared by immunoSEQ multiplex PCR; TCRdb keeps only in-frame clonotypes and omits some of them. The data contain tens of thousands of clones, around 85% of them singletons. Germline CDR1 is SGHVS and CDR2 is FQNEAQ. The CDR3 covers 15 residues. Findings and caveats of the study: Pseudoprogression looked unconnected to shifts in top peripheral T cell clonotypes.

This clonotype was sampled from a woman between 45 and 60 years old with glioma. The V and J genes are TRBV7-8 and TRBJ2-5; the D gene is possibly TRBD2 (5 bases). The J call may be faulty, since TRBJ2-7 better matches the DNA end. Sample: PBMCs, taken from a glioma patient whose treatment included an IDH1 peptide vaccine. The CDR3, as DNA: TGTGCCAGCAGCCCTTATCGGGCGGGCTCCTACGAGCAGTACTTC. Translation gives CASSPYRAGSYEQYF.